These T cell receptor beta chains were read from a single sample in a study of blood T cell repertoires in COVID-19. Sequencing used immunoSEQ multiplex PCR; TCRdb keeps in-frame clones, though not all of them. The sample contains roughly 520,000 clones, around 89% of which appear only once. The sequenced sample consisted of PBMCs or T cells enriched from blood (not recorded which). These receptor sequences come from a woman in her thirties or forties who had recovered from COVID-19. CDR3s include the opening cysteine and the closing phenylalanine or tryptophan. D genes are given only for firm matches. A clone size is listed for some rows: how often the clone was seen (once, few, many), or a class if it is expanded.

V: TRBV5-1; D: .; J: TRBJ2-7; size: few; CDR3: CASSLVNPGSHEQYF; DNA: TGCGCCAGCAGCTTGGTTAACCCAGGGTCCCACGAGCAGTACTTC
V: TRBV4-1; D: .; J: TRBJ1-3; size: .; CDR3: CASSQVSSGNTIYF; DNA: TGCGCCAGCAGCCAAGTGAGCTCTGGAAACACCATATATTTT
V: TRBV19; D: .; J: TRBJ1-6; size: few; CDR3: CASSIGQEDSPLHF; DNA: TGTGCCAGTAGTATAGGCCAGGAAGATTCACCCCTCCACTTT
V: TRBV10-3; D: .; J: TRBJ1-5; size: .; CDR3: CAISGREEQPQHF; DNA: TGTGCCATCAGTGGCAGGGAAGAGCAGCCCCAGCATTTT
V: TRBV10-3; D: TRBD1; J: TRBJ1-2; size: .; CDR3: CAISAFSGQGSGYTF; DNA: TGTGCCATCAGTGCCTTTTCAGGACAGGGCAGTGGCTACACCTTC
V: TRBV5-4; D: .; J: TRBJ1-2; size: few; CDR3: CASSLTGSSYGYTF; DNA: TGTGCCAGCAGCTTGACAGGGAGCAGTTATGGCTACACCTTC
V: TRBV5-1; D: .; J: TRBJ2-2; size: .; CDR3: CASSLAQQGNTGELFF; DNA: TGCGCCAGCAGCTTGGCACAGCAGGGGAACACCGGGGAGCTGTTTTTT
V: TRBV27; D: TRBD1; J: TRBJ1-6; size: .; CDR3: CASRRGAGGPYNSPLHF; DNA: TGTGCCAGCCGCAGGGGGGCAGGGGGTCCCTATAATTCACCCCTCCACTTT
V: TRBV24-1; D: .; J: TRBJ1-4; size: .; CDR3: CATSGPGQPNEKLFF; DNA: TGTGCCACCAGTGGGCCGGGACAACCTAATGAAAAACTGTTTTTT
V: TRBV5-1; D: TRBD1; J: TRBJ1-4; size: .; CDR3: CASSQGRDSYNEKLFF; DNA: TGCGCCAGCAGCCAAGGCCGGGACAGCTATAATGAAAAACTGTTTTTT
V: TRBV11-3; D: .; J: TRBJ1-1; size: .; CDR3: CASSQGWNTEAFF; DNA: TGTGCCAGCAGCCAGGGATGGAACACTGAAGCTTTCTTT
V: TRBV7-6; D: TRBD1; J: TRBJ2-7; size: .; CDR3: CASSFGRGTGAEEQYF; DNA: TGTGCCAGCAGCTTCGGTCGTGGGACAGGGGCGGAAGAGCAGTACTTC
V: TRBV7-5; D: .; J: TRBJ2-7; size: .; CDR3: CARSSHQGAHTHEQYF; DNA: TGTGCCAGAAGTTCGCACCAGGGTGCTCATACCCACGAGCAGTACTTC
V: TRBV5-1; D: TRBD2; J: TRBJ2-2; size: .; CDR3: CASSLVAGGTGELFF; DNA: TGCGCCAGCAGCTTGGTAGCGGGAGGGACCGGGGAGCTGTTTTTT
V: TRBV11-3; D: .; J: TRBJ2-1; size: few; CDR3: CASSLVAESSYNEQFF; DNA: TGTGCCAGCAGCTTAGTAGCGGAGAGCTCCTACAATGAGCAGTTCTTC
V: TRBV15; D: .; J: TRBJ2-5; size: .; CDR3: CATSRQDNQETQYF; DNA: TGTGCCACCAGCAGACAGGACAACCAAGAGACCCAGTACTTC
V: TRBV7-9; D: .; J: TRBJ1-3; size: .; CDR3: CASSLALEDLSGNTIYF; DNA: TGTGCCAGCAGCTTAGCGTTGGAGGACCTCTCTGGAAACACCATATATTTT
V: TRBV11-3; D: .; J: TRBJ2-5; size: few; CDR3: CASSLGDRAGETQYF; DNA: TGTGCCAGCAGCTTGGGGGATAGAGCGGGAGAGACCCAGTACTTC
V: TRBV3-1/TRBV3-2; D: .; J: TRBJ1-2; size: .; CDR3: CASSQVAGRGGGYTF; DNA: TGTGCCAGCAGCCAAGTTGCGGGCCGAGGGGGTGGCTACACCTTC
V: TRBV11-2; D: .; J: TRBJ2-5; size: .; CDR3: CASSSGQRETQYF; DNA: TGTGCCAGCAGCTCGGGACAACGAGAGACCCAGTACTTC
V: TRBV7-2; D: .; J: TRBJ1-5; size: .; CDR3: CASSLGTAGNQPQHF; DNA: TGTGCCAGCAGCTTAGGTACGGCAGGGAATCAGCCCCAGCATTTT
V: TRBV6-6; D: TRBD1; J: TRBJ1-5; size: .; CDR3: CAITGTGHQPQHF; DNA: TGTGCCATTACCGGGACAGGTCATCAGCCCCAGCATTTT
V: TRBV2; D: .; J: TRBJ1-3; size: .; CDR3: CASNWVSALDTGNTIYF; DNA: TGTGCCAGCAATTGGGTCAGCGCCCTGGATACTGGAAACACCATATATTTT
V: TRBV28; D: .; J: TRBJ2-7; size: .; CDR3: CASSPRTAFYEQYF; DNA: TGTGCCAGCAGTCCCCGGACAGCCTTCTACGAGCAGTACTTC
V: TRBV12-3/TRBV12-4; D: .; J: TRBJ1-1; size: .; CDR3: CASSFGQGFEAFF; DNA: TGTGCCAGCAGTTTTGGGCAGGGTTTTGAAGCTTTCTTT
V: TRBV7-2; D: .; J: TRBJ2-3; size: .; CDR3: CASSSDFQAWSQYF; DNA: TGTGCCAGCAGCTCTGATTTTCAAGCCTGGTCGCAGTATTTT
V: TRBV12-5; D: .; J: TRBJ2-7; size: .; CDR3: CASGLLGPAEQYF; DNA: TGTGCTAGTGGTTTGCTTGGGCCCGCCGAGCAGTACTTC